This entry lists 8 T cell receptor beta chains sequenced from one sample in a study of blood T cell repertoires in COVID-19. TCRdb's copy holds only in-frame clones and misses some; the assay was immunoSEQ multiplex PCR. The top ten hold about 0.57% of the sample, which has 150,000 or so clones, about 89% seen once. Specimen: peripheral blood. The origin of the receptors is a man aged 45-65 years with acute or convalescent COVID-19.

J is TRBJ2-1 and V is TRBV5-1, with D uncertain. The CDR3 spans 13 residues. In germline, CDR1 is SGHRS, CDR2 YFSETQ. V dropped 7 bases and J dropped 8 bases, with 16 bases sitting between them. CDR3 DNA sequence: TGCGCCAGCCGCCATACGGGTTCTCATGAGCAGTTCTTC. It yields the protein CASRHTGSHEQFF.

The gene calls are TRBV12-5 and TRBJ2-5; D remains ambiguous. V lost 1 base and J 4 bases, leaving 7 bases between the germline ends. Germline-derived CDR1 and CDR2 are LGHNT and FRNRAP. The CDR3 sequence is 13 residues long. Here the CDR3 reads CASGLGGVETQYF. The CDR3 DNA reads as TGTGCTAGTGGTTTGGGAGGAGTAGAGACCCAGTACTTC.

V and J are TRBV2 and TRBJ2-7; TRBD1 is a possible D gene (7 bases). The V end was cut by 5 bases, the J end by 2 bases, with 16 bases between. The CDR3 contains 15 residues. CDR1 and CDR2 (germline): SNHLY, FYNNEI. This chain's CDR3 is CASSLDRERAYEQYF. DNA for the CDR3: TGTGCCAGCAGTCTCGACAGGGAGCGGGCCTACGAGCAGTACTTC.

The CDR3 sequence is CASSSRGEKLFF. CDR3 DNA sequence: TGTGCCAGCAGTTCCAGGGGTGAAAAACTGTTTTTT. The V call is TRBV6-6, the J call TRBJ1-4; D might be TRBD1 (6 bases). Trimming took off 4 bases at V and 7 bases at J, with 7 bases between the two ends. Germline assignment: CDR1 MNHNY and CDR2 SVGAGI (reference sequence). The CDR3 sequence is 12 residues long.

The V and J genes are TRBV18 and TRBJ2-1; weak D call: TRBD1 (5 bases). V lost 6 bases and J lost 5, with 11 bases in between. CDR1 is KGHSH and CDR2 is LQKENI in the germline V gene. The CDR3 has 13 residues. The CDR3 nucleotides are TGTGCCAGCTCCCCAGACAGAAACAATGAGCAGTTCTTC. This encodes CASSPDRNNEQFF. The variable domain in full, with the rest retrieved from reference TRBV18 and TRBJ2-1, is NAGVMQNPRHLVRRRGQEARLRCSPMKGHSHVYWYRQLPEEGLKFMVYLQKENIIDESGMPKERFSAEFPKEGPSILRIQQVVRGDSAAYFCASSPDRNNEQFFGPGTRLTVL.

V is TRBV6-6 and J is TRBJ1-2, with 9 bases fitting TRBD1. The CDR3 is 16 amino acids. Trimming at V came to 4 bases and at J to 4 bases, leaving 10 bases not matched to a gene. Looked up from germline, CDR1 is MNHNY and CDR2 is SVGAGI (reference sequence). For the CDR3, the DNA is TGTGCCAGCAGTTCCAAAAACAGGGGGCAGAGCTATGGCTACACCTTC. Translating gives CASSSKNRGQSYGYTF.

CDR3 region: CSGDRGSGTEAFF. The CDR3 coding sequence is TGCAGCGGGGACAGGGGATCGGGGACTGAAGCTTTCTTT. The gene calls are TRBV29-1 and TRBJ1-1; 10 bases fit TRBD1. V shed 7 bases, J shed 5 bases, and the junction held 7 bases outside the gene matches. Germline V gives CDR1 SQVTM, CDR2 ANQGSEA. This CDR3 is 13 amino acids long.

This sequence joins TRBV23-1 and TRBJ1-1; D uncertain. Being an ORF, TRBV23-1 has a function that is uncertain. The ends were cut back, 1 base at V and 0 bases at J, with 21 bases in the middle. This CDR3 has 19 amino acids. The DNA of the CDR3 is TGCGCCAGCAGTCAATTGCCGGCGACTGCTGAACCTATGAACACTGAAGCTTTCTTT. This codes for CASSQLPATAEPMNTEAFF.